This is a list of T cell receptor beta chains from one sample in a study of T cells in Graves' hyperthyroidism and ophthalmopathy. TCRdb recomputed calls from the multiplex PCR reads with MiXCR, one row per CDR3 protein. Counted here are hundreds of thousands of distinct CDR3 sequences, roughly 46% occurring once; the ten biggest clones make up 7% to 7.5%. The sample comprised peripheral blood or thyroid tissue (not recorded which). Receptors originate from an adult man with Graves' disease, either hyperthyroidism or ophthalmopathy (not recorded which). CDR3s include the opening cysteine and the closing phenylalanine or tryptophan. Fields, in order: J gene, V gene, CDR3 protein.

j_call: TRBJ1-2
v_call: TRBV25-1
cdr3_aa: CVSSEKAEGRGYGYTF

j_call: TRBJ2-5
v_call: TRBV7-9
cdr3_aa: CASSFQPRDRGKETQYF

j_call: TRBJ2-7
v_call: TRBV12-3/TRBV12-4
cdr3_aa: CASSLGGVLQYF

j_call: TRBJ1-1
v_call: TRBV10-3
cdr3_aa: CALREGDTEAFF

j_call: TRBJ1-4
v_call: TRBV24-1
cdr3_aa: CATSVSGGPANEKLFF

j_call: TRBJ2-5
v_call: TRBV20-1
cdr3_aa: CSAPDRASKGAQYF

j_call: TRBJ2-7
v_call: TRBV5-1
cdr3_aa: CASSSRTGDHEQYF

j_call: TRBJ2-7
v_call: TRBV7-9
cdr3_aa: CASSLVRGFNFYEQYF

j_call: TRBJ2-7
v_call: TRBV7-6
cdr3_aa: CASSARGGFYEQYF

j_call: TRBJ1-1
v_call: TRBV12-3/TRBV12-4
cdr3_aa: CASSLLKDTEAFF

j_call: TRBJ2-5
v_call: TRBV12-3/TRBV12-4
cdr3_aa: CASSYFSQSQGTQYF

j_call: TRBJ1-2
v_call: TRBV5-1
cdr3_aa: CASSFLDRSDGYTF

j_call: TRBJ1-4
v_call: TRBV2
cdr3_aa: CASSKTGYREKLFF

j_call: TRBJ1-5
v_call: TRBV7-2
cdr3_aa: CASSLAGGEGFGQPQHF

j_call: TRBJ1-1
v_call: TRBV7-3
cdr3_aa: CASSRRATEAFF

j_call: TRBJ1-2
v_call: TRBV15
cdr3_aa: CATSIQGAPGYTF

j_call: TRBJ1-5
v_call: TRBV7-9
cdr3_aa: CASSLVGEHNQPQHF

j_call: TRBJ1-3
v_call: TRBV7-2
cdr3_aa: CASSLMRASGNTIYF

j_call: TRBJ2-7
v_call: TRBV20-1
cdr3_aa: CSARAHSYEQYF

j_call: TRBJ2-5
v_call: TRBV20-1
cdr3_aa: CSAVGGAETQYF

j_call: TRBJ1-6
v_call: TRBV2
cdr3_aa: CASSGDRTSSYNSPLHF

j_call: TRBJ2-5
v_call: TRBV19
cdr3_aa: CASTPDRSSGTGIQYF

j_call: TRBJ1-4
v_call: TRBV7-9
cdr3_aa: CASSLEITAEKLFF

j_call: TRBJ2-5
v_call: TRBV20-1
cdr3_aa: CSAYTPGQGAGETQYF

j_call: TRBJ1-2
v_call: TRBV25-1
cdr3_aa: CATRQGGNYGYTF

j_call: TRBJ2-5
v_call: TRBV10-1
cdr3_aa: CASSEGGFQETQYF

j_call: TRBJ2-7
v_call: TRBV5-6
cdr3_aa: CASSPETGSGTGEQYF

j_call: TRBJ1-2
v_call: TRBV5-1
cdr3_aa: CASSFNTGTYGYTF

j_call: TRBJ1-5
v_call: TRBV7-9
cdr3_aa: CASLSRQGAGIGDQPQHF

j_call: TRBJ1-3
v_call: TRBV7-2
cdr3_aa: CASSLVAGGYGNTIYF

j_call: TRBJ1-1
v_call: TRBV11-1
cdr3_aa: CASSHFTGNTEAFF

j_call: TRBJ1-6
v_call: TRBV28
cdr3_aa: CASSVDPGTGWNSPLHF

j_call: TRBJ1-2
v_call: TRBV24-1
cdr3_aa: CATSDTRTGVGYTF

j_call: TRBJ1-1
v_call: TRBV10-2
cdr3_aa: CASRNTGTNTEAFF

j_call: TRBJ1-1
v_call: TRBV19
cdr3_aa: CASSIGRYTEAFF

j_call: TRBJ2-7
v_call: TRBV20-1
cdr3_aa: CSARKDRGLDEQYF

j_call: TRBJ2-5
v_call: TRBV7-9
cdr3_aa: CASSPGQQETRYF

j_call: TRBJ2-7
v_call: TRBV7-9
cdr3_aa: CASSLVLAGYEQYF

j_call: TRBJ1-3
v_call: TRBV7-2
cdr3_aa: CASSLGQGGNTIYF

j_call: TRBJ1-2
v_call: TRBV7-4
cdr3_aa: CASSQEGYGPAYGYTF

j_call: TRBJ1-5
v_call: TRBV20-1
cdr3_aa: CSAQAQGYNQPQHF

j_call: TRBJ1-1
v_call: TRBV6-1
cdr3_aa: CASSEALDEAFF

j_call: TRBJ1-2
v_call: TRBV10-3
cdr3_aa: CAISDPRVGGNTF

j_call: TRBJ2-5
v_call: TRBV15
cdr3_aa: CATSPTRTGGETQYF

j_call: TRBJ2-7
v_call: TRBV20-1
cdr3_aa: CSAIPREGWYSSYEQYF

j_call: TRBJ2-7
v_call: TRBV14
cdr3_aa: CASSQAGSGYEQYF